Listed here are 7 T cell receptor beta chains from one sample, sequenced in a study of response to subunit inactivated influenza vaccine. In TCRdb, the RT-PCR reads were re-called with MiXCR into one record per CDR3 protein. Of about 520,000 distinct CDR3 sequences listed, 6% to 9% are singletons. This sample comprised PBMCs from blood, obtained less than 25 months after vaccination. Receptors originate from a man aged 50 to 75 who received an inactivated influenza vaccine.

This clonotype came up a few times. The chain has TRBV28 and TRBJ2-7; D may be TRBD1 or TRBD2 (5 bases each). Germline values: CDR1 MDHEN, CDR2 SYDVKM. The ends were cut back, 5 bases at V and 2 bases at J, with 13 bases in the middle. The CDR3 sequence is 14 residues long. The DNA of the CDR3 is TGTGCCAGCAGTCCTCTGGGGGACCCCTACGAGCAGTACTTC. Translated, it gives CASSPLGDPYEQYF.

This clonotype was observed a few times. The chain couples TRBV5-1 to TRBJ2-7; D gene uncertain. The CDR3 is 15 amino acids. Germline CDR1 is SGHRS and CDR2 is YFSETQ. V was clipped by 2 bases and J by 0 bases, with 12 bases between them. As DNA, the CDR3 is TGCGCCAGCAGCTTCCTGACGGATAGCTCCTACGAGCAGTACTTC. Translating gives CASSFLTDSSYEQYF.

CDR3 in DNA: TGTGCCAGCAGTTCCCTAAAGAGCAATCAGCCCCAGCATTTT. This translates into CASSSLKSNQPQHF. This sequence joins TRBV6-5 and TRBJ1-5, with D hard to call. Per the germline V gene, CDR1 is MNHEY and CDR2 is SVGAGI. V dropped 4 bases and J dropped 1 base, with 8 bases sitting between them. The CDR3 loop spans 14 amino acids.

This rearrangement joins TRBV4-1 to TRBJ2-7, with D uncertain. Germline loops: CDR1 MGHRA, CDR2 YSYEKL. V shed 0 bases and J shed 0 bases, with 15 bases lying between them. This CDR3 has 17 residues. In DNA form, the CDR3 reads TGCGCCAGCAGCCAAGATCTTAATTCACCTTCCTCCTACGAGCAGTACTTC. It translates to CASSQDLNSPSSYEQYF.

This clonotype was counted a few times. CDR3 residues: CASSQAGTGANSPLHF. The CDR3 coding sequence is TGTGCCAGCAGCCAAGCCGGGACAGGGGCGAATTCACCCCTCCACTTT. The chain employs TRBV3-1 and TRBJ1-6, with 10 bases fitting TRBD1. V gave up 1 base and J gave up 7 bases; unmatched junction bases: 4. Germline CDR1 and CDR2: LGHDT and YNNKEL (reference sequence). This CDR3 comprises 16 residues.

The chain uses TRBV6-5 and TRBJ2-7; unclear D gene. V gave up 0 bases and J gave up 0 bases, with 6 bases separating them. CDR3 size: 14 residues. Germline V lookup: CDR1 MNHEY, CDR2 SVGAGI. For the CDR3, the DNA is TGTGCCAGCAGTTACTCGCCCAACTCCTACGAGCAGTACTTC. This translates into CASSYSPNSYEQYF.

The rearrangement joins TRBV6-1 to TRBJ2-2; no definite D call. CDR3 length: 13 residues. V was clipped by 7 bases and J by 5 bases, with 11 bases between them. Germline CDR1 is MNHNS and CDR2 is SASEGT. The CDR3 DNA reads as TGTGCCAGCAAGCTCGACTTGACCGGGGAGCTGTTTTTT. Translating gives CASKLDLTGELFF.